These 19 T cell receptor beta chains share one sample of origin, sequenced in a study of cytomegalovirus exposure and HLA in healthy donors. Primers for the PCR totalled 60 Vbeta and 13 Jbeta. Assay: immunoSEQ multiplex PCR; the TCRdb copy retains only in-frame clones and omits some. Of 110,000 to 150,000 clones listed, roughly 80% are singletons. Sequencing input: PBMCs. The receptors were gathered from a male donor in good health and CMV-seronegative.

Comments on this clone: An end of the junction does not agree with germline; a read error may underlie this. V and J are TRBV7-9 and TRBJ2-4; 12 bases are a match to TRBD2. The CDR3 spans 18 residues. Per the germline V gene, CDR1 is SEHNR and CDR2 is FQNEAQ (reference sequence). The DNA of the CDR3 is TGTTCCAGCAGCGTAAGGACTAGCGGGGAGTACTCCAAAAACATTCAGTACTTC. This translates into CSSSVRTSGEYSKNIQYF.

CDR3 bases: TGTGCCAGCAGCTTAACAGGGGTGAACACTGAAGCTTTCTTT. It yields the protein CASSLTGVNTEAFF. The chain is built from TRBV5-4 and TRBJ1-1; 7 nucleotides align to TRBD1. V trimming: 2 bases; J trimming: 0 bases; junction bases outside the gene matches: 1. The CDR3 spans 14 residues. CDR1 SGHNT and CDR2 YYREEE come from the germline V gene (reference sequence).

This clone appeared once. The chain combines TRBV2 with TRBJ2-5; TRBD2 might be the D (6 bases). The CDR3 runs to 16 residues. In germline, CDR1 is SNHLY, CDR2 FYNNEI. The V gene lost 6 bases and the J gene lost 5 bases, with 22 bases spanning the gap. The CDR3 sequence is CASSAGAGTWWETQYF. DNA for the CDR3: TGTGCCAGCAGCGCCGGGGCGGGAACATGGTGGGAGACCCAGTACTTC.

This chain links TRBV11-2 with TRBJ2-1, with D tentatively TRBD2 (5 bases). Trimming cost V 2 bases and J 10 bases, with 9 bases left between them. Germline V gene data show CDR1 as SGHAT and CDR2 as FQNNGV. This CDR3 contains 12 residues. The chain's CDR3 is CASSLIGVEQFF. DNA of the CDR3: TGTGCCAGCAGCTTAATCGGGGTCGAGCAGTTCTTC.

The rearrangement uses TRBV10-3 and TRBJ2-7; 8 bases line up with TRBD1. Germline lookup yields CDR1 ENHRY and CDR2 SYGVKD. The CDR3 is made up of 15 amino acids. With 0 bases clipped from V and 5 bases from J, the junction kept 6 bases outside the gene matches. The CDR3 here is CAISESRQGQNEQYF. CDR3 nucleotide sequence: TGTGCCATCAGTGAGTCGAGACAGGGGCAGAACGAGCAGTACTTC.

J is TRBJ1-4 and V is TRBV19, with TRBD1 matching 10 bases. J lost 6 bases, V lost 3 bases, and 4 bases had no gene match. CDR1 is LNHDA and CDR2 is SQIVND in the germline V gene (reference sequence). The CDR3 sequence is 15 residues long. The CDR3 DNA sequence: TGTGCCAGTAGTATGGCCGGGACAGGGGATGAAAAACTGTTTTTT. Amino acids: CASSMAGTGDEKLFF.

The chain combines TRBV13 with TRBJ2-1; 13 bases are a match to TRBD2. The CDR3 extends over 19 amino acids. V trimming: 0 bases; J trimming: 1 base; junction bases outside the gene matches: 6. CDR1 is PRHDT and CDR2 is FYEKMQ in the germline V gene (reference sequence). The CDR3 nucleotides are TGTGCCAGCAGCTTAGGCGGGACTAGCGGGGCTGGGTCCTACAATGAGCAGTTCTTC. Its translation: CASSLGGTSGAGSYNEQFF.

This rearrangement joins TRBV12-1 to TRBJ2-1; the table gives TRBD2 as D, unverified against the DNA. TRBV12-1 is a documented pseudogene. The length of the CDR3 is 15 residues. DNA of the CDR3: TGTGCCAGCAGCTTCCGACCCAGCGGCTACAATGAGCAGTTCTTC. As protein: CASSFRPSGYNEQFF.

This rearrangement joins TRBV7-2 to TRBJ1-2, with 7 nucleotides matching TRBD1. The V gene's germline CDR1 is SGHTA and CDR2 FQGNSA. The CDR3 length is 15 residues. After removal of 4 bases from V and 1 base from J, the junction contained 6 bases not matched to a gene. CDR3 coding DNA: TGTGCCAGCAGCTCCCGACAGGGAAATAACTATGGCTACACCTTC. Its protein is CASSSRQGNNYGYTF.

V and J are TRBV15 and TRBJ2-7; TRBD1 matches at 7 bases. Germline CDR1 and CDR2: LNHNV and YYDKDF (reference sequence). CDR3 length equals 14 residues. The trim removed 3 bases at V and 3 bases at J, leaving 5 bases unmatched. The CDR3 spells CATSRGDRFYEQYF. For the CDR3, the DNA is TGTGCCACCAGCAGGGGGGACAGATTCTACGAGCAGTACTTC.

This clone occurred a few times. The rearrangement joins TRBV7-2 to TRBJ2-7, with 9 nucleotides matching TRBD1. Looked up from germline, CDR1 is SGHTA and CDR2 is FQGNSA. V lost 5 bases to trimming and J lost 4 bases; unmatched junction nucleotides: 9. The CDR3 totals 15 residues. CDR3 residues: CASSPTRDRVYEQYF. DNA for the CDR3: TGTGCCAGCAGCCCGACTAGGGACAGGGTATACGAGCAGTACTTC.

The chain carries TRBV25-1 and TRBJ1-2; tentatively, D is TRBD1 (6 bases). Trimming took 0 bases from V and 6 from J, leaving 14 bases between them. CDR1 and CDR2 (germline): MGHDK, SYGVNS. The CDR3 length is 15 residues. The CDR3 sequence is CASSEYYTGSDGYTF. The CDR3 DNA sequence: TGTGCCAGCAGTGAATATTATACAGGGTCGGATGGCTACACCTTC.

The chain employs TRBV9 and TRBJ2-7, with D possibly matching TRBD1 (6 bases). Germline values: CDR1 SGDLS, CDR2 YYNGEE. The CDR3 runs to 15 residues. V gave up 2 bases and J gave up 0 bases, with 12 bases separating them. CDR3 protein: CASSVYRESSYEQYF. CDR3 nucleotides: TGTGCCAGCAGCGTTTACAGGGAGAGCTCCTACGAGCAGTACTTC.

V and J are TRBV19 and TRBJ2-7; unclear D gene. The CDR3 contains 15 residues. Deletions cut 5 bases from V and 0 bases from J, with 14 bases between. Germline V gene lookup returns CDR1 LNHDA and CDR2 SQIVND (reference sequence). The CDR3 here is CASSPSIYSSYEQYF. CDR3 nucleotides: TGTGCCAGTAGTCCTTCGATCTACAGCTCCTACGAGCAGTACTTC.

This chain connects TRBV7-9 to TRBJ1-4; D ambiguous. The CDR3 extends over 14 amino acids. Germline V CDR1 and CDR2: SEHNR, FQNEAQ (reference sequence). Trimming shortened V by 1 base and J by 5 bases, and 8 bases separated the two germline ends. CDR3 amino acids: CASSLGLSNEKLFF. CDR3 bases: TGTGCCAGCAGCTTAGGGCTTTCCAATGAAAAACTGTTTTTT.

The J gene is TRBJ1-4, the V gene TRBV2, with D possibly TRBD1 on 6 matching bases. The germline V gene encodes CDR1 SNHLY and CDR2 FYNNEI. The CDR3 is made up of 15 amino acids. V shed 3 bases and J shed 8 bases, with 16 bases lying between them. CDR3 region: CASSDEWGLREKLFF. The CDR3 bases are TGTGCCAGCAGTGATGAATGGGGGCTGAGGGAAAAACTGTTTTTT.

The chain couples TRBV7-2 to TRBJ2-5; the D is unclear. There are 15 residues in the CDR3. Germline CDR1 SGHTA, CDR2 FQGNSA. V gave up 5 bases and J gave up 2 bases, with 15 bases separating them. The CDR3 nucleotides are TGTGCCAGCAGCCCTATCTCGGAGCGTCAAGAGACCCAGTACTTC. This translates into CASSPISERQETQYF.

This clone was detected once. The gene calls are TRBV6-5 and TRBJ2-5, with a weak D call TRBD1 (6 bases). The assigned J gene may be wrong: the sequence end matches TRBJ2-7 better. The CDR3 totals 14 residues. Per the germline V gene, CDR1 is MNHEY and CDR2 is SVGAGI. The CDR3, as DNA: TGTGCCAGCAGTTCACAGGGTAGTGTCTACGAGCAGTACTTC. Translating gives CASSSQGSVYEQYF.

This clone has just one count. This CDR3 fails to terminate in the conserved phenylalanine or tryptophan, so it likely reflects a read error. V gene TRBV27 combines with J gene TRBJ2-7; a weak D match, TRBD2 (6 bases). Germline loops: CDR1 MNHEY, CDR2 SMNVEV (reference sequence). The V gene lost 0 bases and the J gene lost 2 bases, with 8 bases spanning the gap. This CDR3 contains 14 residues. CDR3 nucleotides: TGTGCCAGCAGTTTATCAGGAGGGACCTACGAGCAGTACCTC. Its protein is CASSLSGGTYEQYL.